The present T cell receptor beta chain was sequenced within a study of T cell responses to AZD1222 COVID-19 vaccine. Study-wide results and caveats: Unmutated regions of variants are reportedly targeted by nearly half of spike-specific TCRs. The span of vaccine-associated CD4 TCRs extended across spike, with dominance at 160-218 and 743-854. Elevations in Spike-specific TCR breadth and depth followed administration of two AZD1222 doses. Scientists sampled the repertoires only once the peak T cell response had passed.

In its sample, this clone was seen a few times. Its target is unknown. Method: immunoSEQ multiplex PCR; TCRdb's copy keeps in-frame clones and lacks some. In the table there are about 150,000 clones, roughly nine tenths of which are singletons. V was trimmed by 2 bases and J by 4 bases, leaving 9 bases between them. The germline gives CDR1 MNHEY, CDR2 SMNVEV (reference sequence). CDR3 length: 14 residues. The source of this sequence is an adult in good health. The V and J genes are TRBV27 and TRBJ1-5; D is perhaps TRBD1 (6 bases). Sequencing was performed on peripheral blood, taken on day 0 of MenACWY control vaccination. The CDR3 region has the DNA TGTGCCAGCAGTTTACTCCAGGGGAATCAGCCCCAGCATTTT. Translated, it gives CASSLLQGNQPQHF.